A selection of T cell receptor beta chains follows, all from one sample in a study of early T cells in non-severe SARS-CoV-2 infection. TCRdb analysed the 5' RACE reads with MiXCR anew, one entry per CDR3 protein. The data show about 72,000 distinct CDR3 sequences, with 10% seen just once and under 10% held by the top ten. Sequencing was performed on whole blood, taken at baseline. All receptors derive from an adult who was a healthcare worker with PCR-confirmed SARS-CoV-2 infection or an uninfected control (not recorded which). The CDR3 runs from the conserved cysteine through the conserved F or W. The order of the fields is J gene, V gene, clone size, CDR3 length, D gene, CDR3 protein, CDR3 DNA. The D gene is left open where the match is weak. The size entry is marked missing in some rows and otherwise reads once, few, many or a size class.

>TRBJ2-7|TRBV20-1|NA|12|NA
CRAIRGVYEQYF
TGCAGGGCTATCCGCGGAGTTTACGAGCAGTACTTC
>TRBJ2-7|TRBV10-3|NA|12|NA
CAISEVPYEQYF
TGTGCCATCAGTGAGGTGCCCTACGAGCAGTACTTC
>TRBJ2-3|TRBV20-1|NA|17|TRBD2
CSARMASGGPNTDTQYF
TGCAGTGCTAGAATGGCTAGCGGGGGCCCTAACACAGATACGCAGTATTTT
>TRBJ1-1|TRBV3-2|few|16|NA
CASSQEEARGLTEAFF
TGTGCCAGCAGCCAAGAAGAAGCCAGGGGTTTAACTGAAGCTTTCTTT
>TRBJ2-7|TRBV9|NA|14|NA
CASSVAGSAYEQYF
TGTGCCAGCAGCGTAGCGGGCTCGGCCTACGAGCAGTACTTC
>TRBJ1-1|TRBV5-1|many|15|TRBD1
CASSLVTGGSDEAFF
TGCGCCAGCAGCTTGGTAACAGGGGGGTCCGACGAAGCTTTCTTT
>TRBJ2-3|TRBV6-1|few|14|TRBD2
CASRGGTSTDTQYF
TGTGCCAGCCGCGGGGGTACTAGCACAGATACGCAGTATTTT
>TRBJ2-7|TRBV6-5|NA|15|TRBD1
CASSLTGTGEYEQYF
TGTGCCAGCAGCCTAACCGGGACAGGGGAATACGAGCAGTACTTC
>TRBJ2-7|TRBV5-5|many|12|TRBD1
CASSLFGTGGIF
TGTGCCAGCAGCTTGTTTGGGACAGGGGGCATCTTC
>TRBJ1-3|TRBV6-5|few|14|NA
CASRKSSSGNTIYF
TGTGCCAGTAGGAAGAGCTCCTCTGGAAACACCATATATTTT
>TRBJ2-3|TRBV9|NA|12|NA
CASSVEGDTQYF
TGTGCCAGCAGCGTAGAGGGAGATACGCAGTATTTT
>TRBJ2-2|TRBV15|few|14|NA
CATSRDRTDVRLFF
TGTGCCACCAGCAGAGATAGAACCGACGTAAGGCTGTTTTTT
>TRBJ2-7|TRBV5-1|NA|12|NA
CASRGLGIEQYF
TGCGCCAGCAGGGGTCTCGGGATCGAGCAGTACTTC
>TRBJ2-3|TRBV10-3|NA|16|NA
CAISEARLEVADTQYF
TGTGCCATCAGTGAGGCGAGACTAGAAGTGGCAGATACGCAGTATTTT
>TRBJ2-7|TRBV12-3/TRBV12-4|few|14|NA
CASGLMMTVYEQYF
TGTGCCAGCGGACTAATGATGACGGTATACGAGCAGTACTTC
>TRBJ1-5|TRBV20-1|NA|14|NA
CSARGGGPNQPQHF
TGCAGTGCTAGAGGGGGGGGCCCCAATCAGCCCCAGCATTTT
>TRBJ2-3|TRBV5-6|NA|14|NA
CASSLGREMDTQYF
TGTGCCAGCAGCTTGGGCAGGGAGATGGATACGCAGTATTTT
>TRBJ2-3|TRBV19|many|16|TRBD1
CASSSGTGGSTDTQYF
TGTGCCAGTAGTTCGGGCACAGGGGGTTCGACAGATACGCAGTATTTT
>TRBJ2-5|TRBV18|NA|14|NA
CASSPSYRQETQYF
TGTGCCAGCTCACCATCATACCGACAAGAGACCCAGTACTTC
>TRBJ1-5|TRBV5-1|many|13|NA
CASSVGSNQPQHF
TGCGCCAGCAGCGTGGGAAGCAATCAGCCCCAGCATTTT
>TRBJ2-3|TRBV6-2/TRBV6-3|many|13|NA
CASRGPPADTQYF
TGTGCCAGCAGGGGACCGCCTGCCGATACGCAGTATTTT
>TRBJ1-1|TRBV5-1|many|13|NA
CASSLRGGTEAFF
TGCGCCAGCAGCTTGAGAGGGGGCACTGAAGCTTTCTTT
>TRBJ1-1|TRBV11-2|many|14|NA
CASSLAAMGTEAFF
TGTGCCAGCAGCTTAGCGGCTATGGGGACTGAAGCTTTCTTT
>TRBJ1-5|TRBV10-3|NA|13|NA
CAISPTEHQPQHF
TGTGCCATCAGCCCGACAGAGCATCAGCCCCAGCATTTT
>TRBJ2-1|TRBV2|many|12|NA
CASSEGRVVEFF
TGTGCCAGCAGTGAGGGGCGGGTAGTGGAGTTCTTC
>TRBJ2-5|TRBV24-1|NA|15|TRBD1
CATGGEGARWETQYF
TGTGCCACCGGGGGAGAGGGGGCCCGTTGGGAGACCCAGTACTTC
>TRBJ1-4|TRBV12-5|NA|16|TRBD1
CASAPDRGPTNEKLFF
TGTGCTAGTGCCCCGGACAGGGGGCCTACTAATGAAAAACTGTTTTTT
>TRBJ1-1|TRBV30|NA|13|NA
CAWSYERDTEAFF
TGTGCCTGGAGCTACGAACGGGACACTGAAGCTTTCTTT
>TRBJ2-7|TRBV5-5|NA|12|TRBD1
CASSWDRGEQYF
TGTGCCAGCAGCTGGGACAGGGGCGAGCAGTACTTC
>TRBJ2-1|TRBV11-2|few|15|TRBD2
CASSIGRGGRNEQFF
TGTGCCAGCAGCATAGGGCGGGGGGGCCGGAATGAGCAGTTCTTC
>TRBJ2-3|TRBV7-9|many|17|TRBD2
CASNGLAGISSTDTQYF
TGTGCCAGCAACGGACTAGCGGGGATCTCTAGCACAGATACGCAGTATTTT
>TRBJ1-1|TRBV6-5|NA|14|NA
CASSWGMGNTEAFF
TGTGCCAGCAGTTGGGGGATGGGGAACACTGAAGCTTTCTTT
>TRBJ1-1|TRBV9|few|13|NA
CASSVAVNTEAFF
TGTGCCAGCAGCGTAGCGGTGAACACTGAAGCTTTCTTT
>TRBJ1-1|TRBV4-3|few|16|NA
CASSQARGGDNTEAFF
TGCGCCAGCAGCCAAGCAAGGGGGGGAGATAACACTGAAGCTTTCTTT
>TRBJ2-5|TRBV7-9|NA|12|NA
CASSLARETQYF
TGTGCCAGCAGCTTAGCCCGGGAGACCCAGTACTTC
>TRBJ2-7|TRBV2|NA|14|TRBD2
CASRGTSGPYEQYF
TGTGCCAGCAGGGGGACTAGCGGACCCTACGAGCAGTACTTC
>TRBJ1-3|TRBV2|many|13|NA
CASSEGAGNTIYF
TGTGCCAGCAGTGAAGGGGCTGGAAACACCATATATTTT
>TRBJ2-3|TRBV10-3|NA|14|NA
CAISDGEVGDTQYF
TGTGCCATCAGTGATGGGGAGGTCGGAGATACGCAGTATTTT
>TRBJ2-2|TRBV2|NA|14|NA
CASSPHQQPGELFF
TGTGCCAGCAGTCCTCACCAGCAACCCGGGGAGCTGTTTTTT
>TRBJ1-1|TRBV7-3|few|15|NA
CAIPMKGRGTLKLFF
TGTGCCATACCGATGAAAGGGCGTGGAACACTGAAGCTTTTCTTT
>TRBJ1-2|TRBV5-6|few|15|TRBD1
CASSLGQLAYYGYTF
TGTGCCAGCAGCCTGGGACAGCTTGCTTACTATGGCTACACCTTC
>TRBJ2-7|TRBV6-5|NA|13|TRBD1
CASSVGTGYEQYF
TGTGCCAGCAGTGTCGGGACAGGGTACGAGCAGTACTTC
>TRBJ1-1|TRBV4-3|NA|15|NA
CASSQEALEGTEAFF
TGCGCCAGCAGCCAAGAAGCCTTAGAAGGAACTGAAGCTTTCTTT
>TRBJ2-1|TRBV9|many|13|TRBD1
CASGGTGGHEQFF
TGTGCCAGCGGCGGGACAGGGGGGCATGAGCAGTTCTTC